Following are 9 T cell receptor beta chains from one sample sequenced in a study of blood T cell repertoires in COVID-19. Generated by immunoSEQ multiplex PCR, the TCRdb table keeps only in-frame clones and is missing some. The table lists around 130,000 clones, approximately 85% of them singletons. Specimen: PBMCs or T cells enriched from blood (not recorded which). The receptors come from a woman between 45 and 60 years old with acute COVID-19.

The chain combines TRBV5-6 with TRBJ1-2; TRBD1 matches at 7 bases. CDR1 is SGHDT, CDR2 YYEEEE, per germline. The CDR3 has 13 residues. After removal of 4 bases from V and 4 bases from J, the junction contained 4 bases not matched to a gene. This chain's CDR3 is CASSRDRAYGYTF. Here the CDR3 DNA reads TGTGCCAGCAGCAGGGACAGAGCCTATGGCTACACCTTC.

This sequence joins TRBV5-1 and TRBJ2-3; D is possibly TRBD2 (6 bases). Germline V CDR1 and CDR2: SGHRS, YFSETQ. This CDR3 is 16 amino acids long. With 6 bases removed from V and 0 bases from J, the gap between germline ends came to 17 bases. CDR3 bases: TGCGCCAGCACCTGGGGGACTCGGCCTAGCACAGATACGCAGTATTTT. Protein: CASTWGTRPSTDTQYF. The variable domain in full, completed from reference TRBV5-1 and TRBJ2-3, reads KAGVTQTPRYLIKTRGQQVTLSCSPISGHRSVSWYQQTPGQGLQFLFEYFSETQRNKGNFPGRFSGRQFSNSRSEMNVSTLELGDSALYLCASTWGTRPSTDTQYFGPGTRLTVL.

The chain recombines TRBV6-9 with TRBJ2-1, with 8 bases lining up with TRBD1. V trimming: 4 bases; J trimming: 7 bases; junction bases outside the gene matches: 9. This CDR3 has 15 amino acids. The germline CDR1 and CDR2 sequences are MNHGY and SVAAGI. CDR3 nucleotide sequence: TGTGCCAGCAGTTCCCCAGGGGGCCGTTCGAATGAGCAGTTCTTC. It codes for CASSSPGGRSNEQFF.

The J gene is TRBJ2-7, the V gene TRBV5-1; 11 bases are a match to TRBD2. The germline V gene has CDR1 SGHRS and CDR2 YFSETQ. The CDR3 has 15 amino acids. The V and J ends lost 4 bases and 3 bases, in that order; junction bases with no gene match: 6. CDR3 sequence (DNA): TGCGCCAGCAGCGAGACTAGCGGGACTCACTACGAGCAGTACTTC. It codes for CASSETSGTHYEQYF.

The chain links TRBV19 to TRBJ1-2; a possible D gene is TRBD1 (5 bases). Germline CDR1 LNHDA, CDR2 SQIVND (reference sequence). Trimming took off 3 bases at V and 8 bases at J, with 19 bases between the two ends. This CDR3 has 15 amino acids. CDR3 loop: CASSIVSVPGSGYTF. The CDR3 DNA follows: TGTGCCAGTAGTATTGTCTCGGTCCCAGGGTCGGGCTACACCTTC.

The V call is TRBV5-1, the J call TRBJ1-5; 7 bases map to TRBD1. V gave up 4 bases and J gave up 0 bases; unmatched junction bases: 4. Germline loops: CDR1 SGHRS, CDR2 YFSETQ. The CDR3 loop spans 15 amino acids. CDR3 nucleotide sequence: TGCGCCAGCAGCGCGACAGGGCATAGCAATCAGCCCCAGCATTTT. Its protein is CASSATGHSNQPQHF.

This clone was seen more than once but under ten times. The chain has TRBV28 and TRBJ2-1; 8 bases line up with TRBD1. The CDR3 contains 15 residues. The J segment lost 4 bases and the V segment lost 5 bases, leaving 7 bases of the junction unmatched. Looked up from germline, CDR1 is MDHEN and CDR2 is SYDVKM. The DNA of the CDR3 is TGTGCCAGCAGTCCGGGACAGGAGCATTACAATGAGCAGTTCTTC. Amino acid sequence: CASSPGQEHYNEQFF. The full variable domain, with the rest looked up from reference TRBV28 and TRBJ2-1, is DVKVTQSSRYLVKRTGEKVFLECVQDMDHENMFWYRQDPGLGLRLIYFSYDVKMKEKGDIPEGYSVSREKKERFSLILESASTNQTSMYLCASSPGQEHYNEQFFGPGTRLTVL.

The sample holds a few counts of this clone. The rearrangement joins TRBV2 to TRBJ2-1; tentative D call: TRBD1 (6 bases). This CDR3 contains 15 residues. Germline V gene lookup returns CDR1 SNHLY and CDR2 FYNNEI. Trimming shortened V by 6 bases and J by 10 bases, and 22 bases separated the two germline ends. The CDR3 sequence is CASSQVVGGQSEQFF. In nucleotides, the CDR3 is TGTGCCAGCAGCCAGGTGGTGGGCGGACAGTCGGAGCAGTTCTTC.

The rearrangement uses TRBV18 and TRBJ1-4; D is uncertain. This CDR3 has 14 residues. From germline, CDR1 is KGHSH and CDR2 LQKENI. Trimming removed 2 bases at V and 2 bases at J, with 6 bases between. This CDR3 reads CASSPGSTNEKLFF. CDR3 in DNA: TGTGCCAGCTCACCAGGCAGTACTAATGAAAAACTGTTTTTT.